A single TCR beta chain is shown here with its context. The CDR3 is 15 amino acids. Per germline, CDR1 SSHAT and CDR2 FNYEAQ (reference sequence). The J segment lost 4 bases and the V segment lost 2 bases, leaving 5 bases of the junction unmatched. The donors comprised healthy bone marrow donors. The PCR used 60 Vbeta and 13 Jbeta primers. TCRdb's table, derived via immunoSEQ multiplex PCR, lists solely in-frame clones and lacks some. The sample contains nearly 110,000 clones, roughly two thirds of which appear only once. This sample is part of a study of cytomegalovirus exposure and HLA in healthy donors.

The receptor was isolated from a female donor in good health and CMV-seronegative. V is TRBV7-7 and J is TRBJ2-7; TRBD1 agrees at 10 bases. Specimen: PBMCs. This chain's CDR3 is CASSLRPGQGYEQYF. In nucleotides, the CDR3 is TGTGCCAGCAGCTTAAGGCCGGGACAGGGGTACGAGCAGTACTTC.